These 10 T cell receptor beta chains share one sample of origin, sequenced in a study of T cell repertoires in ileal Crohn's disease. Method: immunoSEQ multiplex PCR; TCRdb's copy keeps in-frame clones and lacks some. This table has about 5,200 clones, roughly 76% appearing once. Sequenced material: ileal tissue. These receptors all stem from an adult with Crohn's disease.

The J gene is TRBJ2-4, the V gene TRBV7-9, with 11 nucleotides matching TRBD1. V gave up 4 bases and J gave up 7 bases; unmatched junction bases: 3. This CDR3 is 14 amino acids long. Germline V lookup: CDR1 SEHNR, CDR2 FQNEAQ (reference sequence). CDR3: CASSWGTGGNIQYF. For the CDR3, the DNA is TGTGCCAGCAGCTGGGGGACAGGGGGTAACATTCAGTACTTC.

The chain has TRBV9 and TRBJ2-7; 10 bases agree with TRBD2. This CDR3 has 15 residues. The V and J ends lost 4 bases and 2 bases, in that order; junction bases with no gene match: 6. Per the germline V gene, CDR1 is SGDLS and CDR2 is YYNGEE. The CDR3 protein is CASSSGTSVTYEQYF. The CDR3, as DNA: TGTGCCAGCAGCTCCGGGACTAGCGTCACCTACGAGCAGTACTTC.

The genes are TRBV4-1 and TRBJ1-1; the D is unclear. Trimming stripped 4 bases from V and 4 bases from J, with 16 bases between. Per the germline V gene, CDR1 is MGHRA and CDR2 is YSYEKL. The CDR3 contains 15 residues. The CDR3 here is CASSRGDSTGTEAFF. CDR3 sequence (DNA): TGCGCCAGCAGCCGGGGAGACTCCACGGGCACTGAAGCTTTCTTT.

CDR3 in DNA: TGTGCCAGCAGTGATGCAGGTCGGGGGGGGACAGATACGCAGTATTTT. The encoded protein is CASSDAGRGGTDTQYF. The rearrangement uses TRBV28 and TRBJ2-3; TRBD2 matches at 8 bases. With V trimmed by 5 bases and J by 3 bases, 10 bases remained unmatched. CDR1 is MDHEN and CDR2 is SYDVKM in the germline V gene. The CDR3 has 16 residues.

This clone was seen a handful of times. The J gene is TRBJ1-3, the V gene TRBV30; 10 bases map to TRBD1. Germline V CDR1 and CDR2: GTSNPN, SVGIG (reference sequence). Trimming took 3 bases from V and 0 from J; bases not matched to a gene: 2. This CDR3 contains 15 residues. Written as DNA, the CDR3 is TGTGCCTGGAGGAGGGACAGGGGCTCTGGAAACACCATATATTTT. Protein sequence: CAWRRDRGSGNTIYF.

The rearrangement joins TRBV18 to TRBJ1-2; TRBD1 aligns across 8 bases. There are 15 residues in the CDR3. Germline V gene lookup returns CDR1 KGHSH and CDR2 LQKENI. Losses at the gene ends were 3 bases for V and 4 bases for J; bases not matched to a gene: 7. The CDR3 sequence: CASSPTTGAGYGYTF. CDR3 sequence (DNA): TGTGCCAGCTCACCGACGACAGGGGCTGGCTATGGCTACACCTTC.

This chain connects TRBV5-1 to TRBJ2-1; D is possibly TRBD2 (5 bases). Germline CDR1 SGHRS, CDR2 YFSETQ. Trimming took off 4 bases at V and 8 bases at J, with 16 bases between the two ends. The CDR3 contains 14 residues. The CDR3 coding sequence is TGCGCCAGCAGCCGGGGTGGTTTGGTGGATGAGCAGTTCTTC. This codes for CASSRGGLVDEQFF.

The chain recombines TRBV28 with TRBJ1-1; D is unresolved. This CDR3 is built from 16 residues. The ends were cut back, 2 bases at V and 1 base at J, with 14 bases in the middle. Germline assignment: CDR1 MDHEN and CDR2 SYDVKM. The CDR3: CASSLVGRVSNTEAFF. CDR3 nucleotide sequence: TGTGCCAGCAGTTTAGTGGGGAGGGTATCGAACACTGAAGCTTTCTTT.

The rearrangement links TRBV30 to TRBJ2-7; D call uncertain. V dropped 2 bases and J dropped 2 bases, with 10 bases sitting between them. The CDR3 sequence is 13 residues long. CDR1 GTSNPN and CDR2 SVGIG come from the germline V gene (reference sequence). DNA for the CDR3: TGTGCCTGGAGTACCTTAGCCACCTACGAGCAGTACTTC. It codes for CAWSTLATYEQYF. Filled out from reference TRBV30 and TRBJ2-7, the complete variable domain reads SQTIHQWPATLVQPVGSPLSLECTVEGTSNPNLYWYRQAAGRGLQLLFYSVGIGQISSEVPQNLSASRPQDRQFILSSKKLLLSDSGFYLCAWSTLATYEQYFGPGTRLTVT.

The rearrangement joins TRBV9 to TRBJ1-1; 9 bases line up with TRBD1. Germline values: CDR1 SGDLS, CDR2 YYNGEE. V shed 4 bases, J shed 2 bases, and the junction held 6 bases outside the gene matches. CDR3 length equals 15 residues. CDR3 bases: TGTGCCAGCAGCCCCACAGGGGGCGACAACACTGAAGCTTTCTTT. This translates into CASSPTGGDNTEAFF. The whole variable domain, filled in from reference TRBV9 and TRBJ1-1, reads DSGVTQTPKHLITATGQRVTLRCSPRSGDLSVYWYQQSLDQGLQFLIQYYNGEERAKGNILERFSAQQFPDLHSELNLSSLELGDSALYFCASSPTGGDNTEAFFGQGTRLTVV.